Included here is one T cell receptor (beta chain) sequence, with context. The antigen remains undetermined. TCRalpha and TCRbeta libraries used 5'RACE with constant-segment primers and UMIs. From the 5' RACE reads, TCRdb called clonotypes with MiXCR, one entry per CDR3 protein. Of fewer than 200,000 distinct CDR3 sequences in the sample, over 20% were seen once. The sample belongs to a study of T-cell memory formation after mild COVID-19. Study-wide points: Among contracting clones, CD4+ were mainly CM/EM and CD8+ enriched in EMRA.

After removal of 7 bases from V and 1 base from J, the junction contained 8 bases not matched to a gene. The germline V gene has CDR1 SNHLY and CDR2 FYNNEI. The CDR3 has 16 residues. J is TRBJ2-7 and V is TRBV2; 12 nucleotides agree with TRBD1. The sequenced sample consisted of PBMCs or a T cell subset sorted from them (not recorded which). This clonotype was obtained from an adult woman who had mild COVID-19 (a few samples of this study predate the infection). Cell type and time point are not known. The CDR3 loop is CASTDWGQGASYEQYF. CDR3 coding DNA: TGTGCCAGCACCGATTGGGGACAGGGGGCTTCCTACGAGCAGTACTTC.